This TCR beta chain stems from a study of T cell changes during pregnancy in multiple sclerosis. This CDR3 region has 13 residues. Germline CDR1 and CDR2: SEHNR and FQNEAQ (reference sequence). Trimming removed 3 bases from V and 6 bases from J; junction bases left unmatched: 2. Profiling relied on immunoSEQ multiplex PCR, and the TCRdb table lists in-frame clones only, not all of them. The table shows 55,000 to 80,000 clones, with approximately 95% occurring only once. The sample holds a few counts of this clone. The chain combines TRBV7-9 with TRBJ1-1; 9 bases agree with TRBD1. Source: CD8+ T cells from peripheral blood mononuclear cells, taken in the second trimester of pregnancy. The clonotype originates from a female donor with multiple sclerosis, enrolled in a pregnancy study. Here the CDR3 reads CASSFGQGPEAFF. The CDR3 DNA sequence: TGTGCCAGCAGCTTCGGACAGGGGCCTGAAGCTTTCTTT.